Presented here are 13 T cell receptor beta chains from one specimen sequenced in a study of tumor-infiltrating lymphocytes in primary liver carcinoma. Joint extraction of RNA and DNA used 20-30 mg of bulk tissue that was unsorted. Using a constant-region primer together with ProtoScript II reverse transcriptase, TCR beta cDNA was made from 500 to 650 ng of total RNA. Generation of the TCR beta libraries relied on three nested multiplex PCR rounds using slightly modified ARM-PCR. TRBV1-TRBV30 forward primers and a C-beta reverse primer were used in the first two PCR rounds, which each ran for 9 to 10 cycles. One entry per CDR3 protein results from TCRdb running MiXCR on the multiplex PCR reads. The sample includes tens of thousands of distinct CDR3 sequences, 78% of them seen just once. The sample consisted of liver tumor tissue from sampling region 3. Subset denoted: tumor region T3, left-lateral pole. These receptor sequences come from a man in his forties or fifties with primary liver carcinoma and hepatitis B virus infection.

The count of this clonotype is one. The CDR3 ends on some other residue instead of the conserved phenylalanine or tryptophan, so this is likely a read error. The chain has TRBV11-2 and TRBJ2-5, with 8 bases identical to TRBD2. This CDR3 has 16 residues. Germline CDR1 reads SGHAT; CDR2 reads FQNNGV. As DNA, the CDR3 is TGTGCCAGCAGCCAAACTCCTGGCGGGGGGATGGAGATCCAGTACTCC. Translating it yields CASSQTPGGGMEIQYS.

Worth noting for this clonotype: Since no conserved phenylalanine or tryptophan closes the CDR3, a read error is the likely cause. The DNA is omitted, as the CDR3 cannot be located on it reliably, and the CDR3 follows TCRdb's listing. The chain carries TRBV11-2 and TRBJ2-5; the table's TRBD2 call for D was not verified on the DNA. Termini included, the CDR3 measures 16 amino acids. Germline CDR1 reads SGHAT; CDR2 reads FQNNGV. The CDR3 sequence: CVSSQAPGGGERDPVL.

The chain employs TRBV5-4 and TRBJ1-6; the match to TRBD1 covers 7 bases. The junction had 14 bases not matched to a gene; V was cut back by 7 bases and J by 16 bases. The CDR3 runs 13 residues. In germline, CDR1 is SGHNT, CDR2 YYREEE (reference sequence). CDR3 sequence (DNA): TGTGCCAGCCGCATAGAGCCGGAGGGGGCTCTCCACTTT. Protein: CASRIEPEGALHF.

For this clonotype: This is likely a read error, given that the CDR3 carries no conserved phenylalanine or tryptophan at its end. CDR3 sequence: CDSSQAASGVSYGQYL. The CDR3 bases are TGTGACAGCAGCCAGGCGGCTAGCGGGGTTTCCTACGGGCAGTACCTC. The gene calls are TRBV4-2 and TRBJ2-7, with 9 bases aligning to TRBD2. CDR3 size: 16 residues. Germline-derived CDR1 and CDR2 are LGHNA and YNFKEQ.

Regarding this clonotype: A junction boundary mismatches the germline segment, possibly from a read error. The chain has TRBV5-5 and TRBJ2-1; 8 bases line up with TRBD1. The germline CDR1 and CDR2 sequences are SGHKS and YYEKEE (reference sequence). The CDR3 is 15 amino acids. The CDR3 coding sequence is TGTGACAGCAGCCCTGGACAGGGTCCCTACAATGAGTGGTTCTTC. Its protein is CDSSPGQGPYNEWFF.

In its sample, this clonotype was seen once. The conserved phenylalanine or tryptophan normally closing the CDR3 is absent here, so this likely arose from a read error. The CDR3 coding sequence is TGCTGCGTTGTGGGACTAGCGGGAGATGTTACGCAGTATTGT. It codes for CCVVGLAGDVTQYC. V gene TRBV29-1 combines with J gene TRBJ2-3; TRBD2 agrees at 14 bases. CDR1 and CDR2 from the germline V gene are SQVTM and ANQGSEA. The CDR3 contains 14 residues.

Concerning this clonotype: An end of the junction does not agree with germline; a read error may underlie this. This chain connects TRBV28 to TRBJ2-2; D perhaps matches TRBD2 (6 bases). CDR1 is MDHEN, CDR2 SYDVKM, per germline. The CDR3 contains 18 residues. The CDR3 nucleotides are TGTGCCAGCAGTTTATTGAGGGGAGGCGTGACGAACGCCGGGGAGCTGTTTTTT. It encodes CASSLLRGGVTNAGELFF.

This clonotype was found many times. The chain couples TRBV23-1 to TRBJ2-7; tentatively, D is TRBD2 (7 bases). TRBV23-1 falls under the ORF class, with uncertain function. Trimming shortened V by 10 bases and J by 3 bases, and 16 bases separated the two germline ends. The CDR3 is 13 amino acids. In DNA, the CDR3 is TGCGCCATCTTACGGGGGGACAACTACGAGCAGTACTTC. This sequence encodes CAILRGDNYEQYF.

Details on this clonotype: A junction boundary mismatches the germline segment, possibly from a read error. The CDR3 here is CASSLDFPPHNEQFF. The CDR3 nucleotides are TGTGCTAGCAGTCTTGACTTTCCCCCGCACAATGAGCAGTTCTTC. The rearrangement links TRBV5-5 to TRBJ2-1; D remains unclear. CDR3 length: 15 residues. The germline V gene has CDR1 SGHKS and CDR2 YYEKEE (reference sequence).

As to this clonotype: Relative to the germline gene, one junction end is altered; a read error may explain this. V is TRBV6-2 or TRBV6-3 and J is TRBJ1-1, with a tentative D call TRBD1 (5 bases). Per the germline V gene, CDR1 is MNHEY and CDR2 is SVGEGT. The CDR3 runs to 14 residues. The CDR3 protein is CASSQGAGNTEAFF. DNA for the CDR3: TGTGCCAGCAGCCAAGGGGCGGGGAACACCGAAGCTTTCTTT.

As for this clonotype: Mismatch with germline at one junction end may stem from a read error. The rearrangement links TRBV11-2 to TRBJ2-7; D unclear. Looked up from germline, CDR1 is SGHAT and CDR2 is FQNNGV. The CDR3 spans 14 residues. CDR3 sequence: CAISLDFGGCEQYF. CDR3 DNA: TGTGCCATCAGCTTAGATTTTGGTGGATGCGAGCAGTACTTC.

Comment on this clonotype: The CDR3 ends on some other residue instead of the conserved phenylalanine or tryptophan, so this is likely a read error. The chain joins TRBV11-2 to TRBJ2-5; D not resolved. In germline, CDR1 is SGHAT, CDR2 FQNNGV. The CDR3 length is 16 residues. In DNA form, the CDR3 reads TGTGCCAACAGCCAAACTCCTGGCGGCGAGAAAGAGACCCAGTACTTG. Translation gives CANSQTPGGEKETQYL.

Many counts were recorded for this clonotype. This sequence joins TRBV18 and TRBJ2-4; the D call may be TRBD1 or TRBD2 (6 bases each). Germline CDR1 is KGHSH and CDR2 is LQKENI. CDR3 length equals 18 residues. V was pared by 4 bases and J by 6 bases, with 25 bases between. The CDR3 DNA sequence: TGTGCCAGCTCACAGGGGGTACGAGGAGCGGGCCGGGGAAACATTCAGTACTTC. Translated, it gives CASSQGVRGAGRGNIQYF.